This T cell receptor (beta chain) was captured by sequencing in a study of persistence of HIV-infected CD4 T cells. Study-wide results and caveats: CMV- and Gag-responding cells had lower TCRbeta richness than CD3/CD28-responding cells.

The stimulus was an HIV-1 Gag 15-mer peptide pool, around 1.1 ug/peptide/mL. CD40L/CD69 double-negative CD45RO-high memory CD4+ T cells were collected. V was pared by 5 bases and J by 7 bases, with 14 bases between. This CDR3 is built from 14 residues. Germline CDR1 LGHDT, CDR2 YNNKEL (reference sequence). This was the immunoSEQ version 4 assay in survey mode. Some clones are missing from TCRdb's copy, which holds only in-frame ones; the method was immunoSEQ multiplex PCR. The data contain just under 65,000 clones, roughly 77% of them singletons. To note about this clone: Its antigen is still unknown.

The sequencing here drew on CD4+ T cells sorted from PBMCs after approximately 20-hour stimulation, taken from a patient who received antiretroviral therapy. The chain links TRBV3-1 (or the pseudogene TRBV3-2) to TRBJ1-4; maybe TRBD1 (5 bases). The receptor comes from an adult man with HIV who was CMV-seropositive. The CDR3 region is CASSSEGVGEKLFF. The CDR3 nucleotides are TGTGCCAGCAGCTCAGAAGGGGTAGGTGAAAAACTGTTTTTT.